Listed here are 24 T cell receptor beta chains from one sample, sequenced in a study of shared clonotypes between healthy human individuals. Measured with immunoSEQ multiplex PCR; TCRdb has only the in-frame clones, and not every one. The sample gives roughly 1,600,000 clones, about 98.5% of which show up once; approximately 0.38% is in the top ten. The specimen was naive CD4+ T cells sorted from blood. Subset here: CD45RA+ positively selected. The receptors were gathered from a man in his thirties or forties in good health.

The genes are TRBV28 and TRBJ1-1; D is possibly TRBD1 (6 bases). V lost 5 bases to trimming and J lost 0 bases, with 10 bases between them. The CDR3 has 14 residues. Germline loops: CDR1 MDHEN, CDR2 SYDVKM. The CDR3 reads CASSTGQMNTEAFF. DNA for the CDR3: TGTGCCAGCAGTACGGGACAAATGAACACTGAAGCTTTCTTT.

This chain links TRBV5-1 with TRBJ2-7; 12 positions agree with TRBD2. Germline loops: CDR1 SGHRS, CDR2 YFSETQ. Losses at the gene ends were 2 bases for V and 1 base for J; bases not matched to a gene: 10. CDR3 length equals 18 residues. The CDR3 loop reads CASSFKLAGGPWSYEQYF. Written as DNA, the CDR3 is TGCGCCAGCAGCTTTAAACTAGCGGGAGGACCCTGGTCCTACGAGCAGTACTTC.

The J gene is TRBJ2-5, the V gene TRBV10-3; 7 nucleotides match TRBD2. The CDR3 contains 14 residues. Germline CDR1 ENHRY, CDR2 SYGVKD. The ends lost 4 bases at V and 5 bases at J; junction bases unmatched: 7. The CDR3 reads CAISAAGDVETQYF. DNA of the CDR3: TGTGCCATCAGTGCGGCGGGAGACGTGGAGACCCAGTACTTC.

The chain uses TRBV19 and TRBJ1-5; D uncertain. V was pared by 5 bases and J by 9 bases, with 5 bases between. The CDR3 totals 10 residues. Germline V gene data show CDR1 as LNHDA and CDR2 as SQIVND (reference sequence). Here the CDR3 reads CASSPAPQHF. DNA for the CDR3: TGTGCCAGTAGTCCCGCGCCCCAGCATTTT.

Only one count was recorded for this clone. The chain has TRBV15 and TRBJ1-4; D ambiguous. V was shortened by 4 bases and J by 3 bases, with 9 bases between the two germline ends. This CDR3 comprises 14 residues. CDR1 is LNHNV and CDR2 is YYDKDF in the germline V gene (reference sequence). DNA for the CDR3: TGTGCCACCAGCAAGAACAGAGCTAATGAAAAACTGTTTTTT. It translates to CATSKNRANEKLFF.

This chain connects TRBV29-1 to TRBJ1-1, with no clear D. The CDR3 consists of 14 residues. Trimming took off 4 bases at V and 0 bases at J, with 12 bases between the two ends. CDR1 SQVTM and CDR2 ANQGSEA come from the germline V gene. The CDR3 DNA reads as TGCAGCGTTGTATCCTTTGGTATGAACACTGAAGCTTTCTTT. Its protein product is CSVVSFGMNTEAFF.

The chain has TRBV6-1 and TRBJ1-2, with D unclear. V lost 4 bases, J lost 2 bases, and 11 bases lay in between. Germline CDR1 is MNHNS and CDR2 is SASEGT. The CDR3 length is 14 residues. DNA of the CDR3: TGTGCCAGCAGTGCAGGACGGAAAAACTATGGCTACACCTTC. This translates into CASSAGRKNYGYTF.

This clone has only one observation. The rearrangement uses TRBV5-1 and TRBJ2-1, with 9 nucleotides matching TRBD2. The germline V gene has CDR1 SGHRS and CDR2 YFSETQ. V was clipped by 3 bases and J by 6 bases; unmatched bases: 13. The CDR3 spans 17 residues. The CDR3 DNA reads as TGCGCCAGCAGCTGGGCCGGAAGCGGGAGGCGCGGCAATGAGCAGTTCTTC. Its protein product is CASSWAGSGRRGNEQFF.

The rearrangement links TRBV10-2 to TRBJ2-1; D call uncertain. This CDR3 has 11 amino acids. With 3 bases removed from V and 10 bases from J, the gap between germline ends came to 7 bases. Germline-derived CDR1 and CDR2 are WSHSY and SAAADI. CDR3 amino acids: CASSDVNEQFF. The CDR3 region has the DNA TGCGCCAGCAGTGATGTTAACGAGCAGTTCTTC.

V usage is TRBV6-1 and J usage is TRBJ1-3; D is possibly TRBD1 (6 bases). Trimming left V 5 bases short and J 8 bases short, with 16 bases between. Germline loops: CDR1 MNHNS, CDR2 SASEGT. The CDR3 has 14 residues. The CDR3 spells CASSPWGLPDTIYF. CDR3 bases: TGTGCCAGCAGTCCTTGGGGGCTCCCGGACACCATATATTTT.

The J gene is TRBJ1-3, the V gene TRBV2, with D unresolved. Germline CDR1 reads SNHLY; CDR2 reads FYNNEI. The length of the CDR3 is 14 residues. The V gene lost 4 bases and the J gene lost 2 bases, with 9 bases spanning the gap. Here the CDR3 reads CASSVSSTGNTIYF. CDR3 DNA sequence: TGTGCCAGCAGTGTCTCGAGCACTGGAAACACCATATATTTT. The entire variable domain, with the rest obtained from reference TRBV2 and TRBJ1-3, is as follows: EPEVTQTPSHQVTQMGQEVILRCVPISNHLYFYWYRQILGQKVEFLVSFYNNEISEKSEIFDDQFSVERPDGSNFTLKIRSTKLEDSAMYFCASSVSSTGNTIYFGEGSWLTVV.

The J gene is TRBJ2-2, the V gene TRBV27; the D gene could be TRBD1 or TRBD2 (6 bases each). Germline values: CDR1 MNHEY, CDR2 SMNVEV (reference sequence). V was trimmed by 5 bases and J by 3 bases, leaving 16 bases between them. The CDR3 runs 16 residues. The CDR3 region is CASSTGKRRDTGELFF. The CDR3 DNA sequence: TGTGCCAGCAGTACAGGGAAAAGGAGGGACACCGGGGAGCTGTTTTTT.

The V and J genes are TRBV7-2 and TRBJ2-7, with 9 bases fitting TRBD1. Trimming at V came to 4 bases and at J to 1 base, leaving 2 bases not matched to a gene. CDR1 and CDR2 (germline): SGHTA, FQGNSA. The length of the CDR3 is 14 residues. The CDR3 sequence: CASSWDRESYEQYF. The CDR3 DNA reads as TGTGCCAGCAGCTGGGACAGGGAATCCTACGAGCAGTACTTC.

As to this clone: Other DNA sequences in this sample translate to the same CDR3. The J gene is TRBJ2-3, the V gene TRBV18; either TRBD1 or TRBD2 may supply D (5 bases each). Looked up from germline, CDR1 is KGHSH and CDR2 is LQKENI. Trimming left V 3 bases short and J 3 bases short, with 10 bases between. This CDR3 is built from 14 residues. The CDR3 here is CASSPPGRTDTQYF. The CDR3 DNA reads as TGTGCCAGCTCACCTCCGGGGCGAACAGATACGCAGTATTTT.

The chain employs TRBV19 and TRBJ1-5; 7 bases line up with TRBD1. The CDR3 has 16 amino acids. Trimming took 5 bases from V and 3 from J; bases not matched to a gene: 10. Germline V CDR1 and CDR2: LNHDA, SQIVND (reference sequence). The CDR3 region is CASSSVRDRYNQPQHF. The CDR3, as DNA: TGTGCCAGTAGTTCTGTGAGGGACAGATACAATCAGCCCCAGCATTTT.

The chain is built from TRBV11-2 and TRBJ2-1; D not resolved. V was cut by 1 base and J by 7 bases, with 11 bases left in between. The CDR3 contains 14 residues. The V gene's germline CDR1 is SGHAT and CDR2 FQNNGV. The CDR3 sequence is CASSLGGLGNEQFF. The CDR3 nucleotides are TGTGCCAGCAGCTTAGGCGGTTTGGGGAATGAGCAGTTCTTC.

The chain employs TRBV18 and TRBJ2-3; 11 bases agree with TRBD2. This CDR3 region has 15 residues. V gave up 8 bases and J gave up 6 bases; unmatched junction bases: 10. In germline, CDR1 is KGHSH, CDR2 LQKENI. The CDR3: CASALAGAEYDTQYF. The CDR3 DNA reads as TGTGCCAGCGCACTAGCGGGAGCGGAATATGATACGCAGTATTTT.

The rearrangement links TRBV14 to TRBJ2-1, with 13 bases fitting TRBD2. There are 15 residues in the CDR3. V lost 4 bases and J lost 6; bases outside the gene matches: 3. Germline-derived CDR1 and CDR2 are SGHDN and FVKESK. The chain's CDR3 is CASSLRTSGSNEQFF. The CDR3, as DNA: TGTGCCAGCAGCCTGCGGACTAGCGGGAGCAATGAGCAGTTCTTC. Filled out from reference TRBV14 and TRBJ2-1, the complete variable domain reads EAGVTQFPSHSVIEKGQTVTLRCDPISGHDNLYWYRRVMGKEIKFLLHFVKESKQDESGMPNNRFLAERTGGTYSTLKVQPAELEDSGVYFCASSLRTSGSNEQFFGPGTRLTVL.

The chain employs TRBV15 and TRBJ2-1, with a tentative D call TRBD2 (5 bases). V was shortened by 8 bases and J by 8 bases, with 13 bases between the two germline ends. Germline V gives CDR1 LNHNV, CDR2 YYDKDF (reference sequence). The CDR3 is made up of 12 amino acids. The CDR3 here is CATGLARDEQFF. The CDR3 nucleotides are TGTGCCACCGGGCTAGCCCGGGATGAGCAGTTCTTC.

This chain links TRBV7-6 with TRBJ2-5; TRBD1 matches 9 bases. Per germline, CDR1 SGHVS and CDR2 FNYEAQ. CDR3 length equals 15 residues. V lost 5 bases to trimming and J lost 2 bases; unmatched junction nucleotides: 6. In DNA form, the CDR3 reads TGTGCCAGCAGCAGAACCGGGACAGGGCAAGAGACCCAGTACTTC. Translation: CASSRTGTGQETQYF. Based on the CDR3 plus reference TRBV7-6 and TRBJ2-5, the full variable domain is GAGVSQSPRYKVTKRGQDVALRCDPISGHVSLYWYRQALGQGPEFLTYFNYEAQQDKSGLPNDRFSAERPEGSISTLTIQRTEQRDSAMYRCASSRTGTGQETQYFGPGTRLLVL.

This rearrangement joins TRBV2 to TRBJ2-2; tentative D call: TRBD2 (6 bases). Trimming stripped 11 bases from V and 0 bases from J, with 10 bases between. This CDR3 has 13 residues. The germline V gene has CDR1 SNHLY and CDR2 FYNNEI. This chain's CDR3 is CAGGITNTGELFF. In DNA form, the CDR3 reads TGTGCCGGAGGGATAACGAACACCGGGGAGCTGTTTTTT.

The chain uses TRBV29-1 and TRBJ1-1; D possibly corresponds to TRBD1 (5 bases). In germline, CDR1 is SQVTM, CDR2 ANQGSEA. V gave up 7 bases and J gave up 10 bases, with 22 bases separating them. This CDR3 is built from 13 residues. The CDR3 DNA follows: TGCAGCGCCGAACACAGGTTAATAGATGGAGCTTTCTTT. Translating gives CSAEHRLIDGAFF.

The V and J genes are TRBV5-1 and TRBJ2-1; 7 nucleotides align to TRBD2. Trimming removed 1 base from V and 3 bases from J; junction bases left unmatched: 4. From germline, CDR1 is SGHRS and CDR2 YFSETQ. The CDR3 spans 15 residues. The chain's CDR3 is CASSLSTSFYNEQFF. The DNA for the CDR3 is TGCGCCAGCAGCTTGTCGACTAGCTTCTACAATGAGCAGTTCTTC.

This clone has a single count. The V gene is TRBV6-1, the J gene TRBJ2-7; 7 bases are shared with TRBD1. With 7 bases clipped from V and 2 bases from J, the junction kept 5 bases outside the gene matches. The V gene's germline CDR1 is MNHNS and CDR2 SASEGT. This CDR3 spans 13 amino acids. The CDR3 coding sequence is TGTGCCAGCACAAGACAGGGACCCTACGAGCAGTACTTC. This encodes CASTRQGPYEQYF.